This T cell receptor beta chain was obtained from a study of OX40 agonist ivuxolimab in advanced cancers. Clones were read by immunoSEQ multiplex PCR, and TCRdb kept only the in-frame ones, dropping some. This table has under 100,000 clones, 80% to 90% appearing once. This CDR3 contains 13 residues. Trimming cost V 7 bases and J 4 bases, with 13 bases left between them. Germline V lookup: CDR1 MNHNS, CDR2 SASEGT. The sequencing here drew on CD4+ or CD8+ T cells sorted from blood, taken in a trial of the OX40 agonist ivuxolimab. This TCR was sampled from an adult with an advanced solid tumor such as melanoma, head and neck, liver or kidney cancer. The rearrangement joins TRBV6-1 to TRBJ1-1, with D hard to call. The CDR3 reads CASTEDGFTEAFF. In DNA, the CDR3 is TGTGCCAGCACTGAGGACGGATTCACTGAAGCTTTCTTT.